These T cell receptor beta chains were read from a single sample in a study of Ad26.COV2.S vaccination and SARS-CoV-2 variants. TCRdb's table, derived via immunoSEQ multiplex PCR, lists solely in-frame clones and lacks some. The repertoire holds under 500,000 clones, about 90% seen once, with roughly 1.7% in the top ten. The material was peripheral blood, obtained in a trial of Ad26.COV2.S vaccine versus placebo. All receptors derive from a person between 18 and 65 years old who received the Ad26.COV2.S COVID-19 vaccine or a placebo. The CDR3 runs from the conserved cysteine through the conserved F or W. Each record gives: J gene, V gene, CDR3 length, clone size, D gene, CDR3 protein, CDR3 DNA. A D gene is named only where the DNA matches it firmly. The size of a clone is reported for some rows only, either as once, few or many, or as a class for expanded clones.

TRBJ1-2,TRBV27,14,.,TRBD1,CASSFSGGGYGYTF,TGTGCCAGCAGTTTTTCAGGGGGGGGCTATGGCTACACCTTC
TRBJ2-2,TRBV19,16,.,.,CASSARDSTLKGELFF,TGTGCCAGTAGTGCCCGGGATTCAACTCTCAAGGGGGAGCTGTTTTTT
TRBJ1-5,TRBV7-2,15,once,TRBD1,CASSPGQGRRQPQHF,TGTGCCAGCAGCCCCGGACAGGGGCGGAGGCAGCCCCAGCATTTT
TRBJ2-5,TRBV4-3,18,.,.,CASSQEGLQLRPQETQYF,TGCGCCAGCAGCCAAGAGGGACTTCAACTTAGGCCTCAAGAGACCCAGTACTTC
TRBJ2-5,TRBV27,17,.,TRBD2,CASSPGLAGGPAETQYF,TGTGCCAGCAGCCCCGGACTAGCGGGGGGGCCTGCCGAGACCCAGTACTTC
TRBJ2-7,TRBV4-2,13,.,.,CASSQENSYEQYF,TGTGCCAGCAGCCAAGAGAATAGCTACGAGCAGTACTTC
TRBJ2-2,TRBV7-9,13,.,.,CASSLAGAGELFF,TGTGCCAGCAGCTTAGCCGGGGCCGGGGAGCTGTTTTTT
TRBJ2-3,TRBV19,16,.,.,CASSIGTGVSTDTQYF,TGTGCCAGTAGTATAGGCACGGGGGTGAGCACAGATACGCAGTATTTT
TRBJ2-5,TRBV9,14,.,.,CASRITIGDETQYF,TGTGCCAGCAGAATAACAATCGGCGACGAGACCCAGTACTTC
TRBJ1-5,TRBV21-1,23,.,.,CASSKERVGHVGRTKSGDQPQHF,TGTGCCAGCAGCAAAGAACGGGTGGGGCACGTGGGACGCACTAAATCGGGGGATCAGCCCCAGCATTTT
TRBJ1-1,TRBV10-3,13,.,.,CAISEMLNTEAFF,TGTGCCATCAGTGAGATGTTGAACACTGAAGCTTTCTTT
TRBJ2-7,TRBV11-2,13,.,.,CASSLGHIYEQYF,TGTGCCAGCAGCTTAGGGCACATCTACGAGCAGTACTTC
TRBJ2-2,TRBV12-3/TRBV12-4,11,.,.,CASSFAGELFF,TGTGCCAGCAGTTTCGCCGGGGAGCTGTTTTTT
TRBJ2-7,TRBV4-3,14,.,.,CASSQGTGPYEQYF,TGCGCCAGCAGCCAAGGAACAGGGCCCTACGAGCAGTACTTC
TRBJ1-2,TRBV27,18,.,TRBD1,CASSRLRDRGLLGYGYTF,TGTGCCAGCAGTCGCCTCCGGGACAGGGGGTTGCTCGGCTATGGCTACACCTTC
TRBJ2-7,TRBV3-1/TRBV3-2,14,.,.,CASSHEAIGYEQYF,TGTGCCAGCAGCCACGAGGCTATCGGATACGAGCAGTACTTC
TRBJ2-7,TRBV27,15,.,TRBD1,CASSYQGQGTSEQYF,TGTGCCAGCAGTTACCAGGGACAGGGGACTAGCGAGCAGTACTTC
TRBJ2-6,TRBV19,15,.,.,CASTGLWSGANVLTF,TGTGCCAGTACAGGGTTGTGGTCTGGGGCCAACGTCCTGACTTTC
TRBJ1-1,TRBV7-9,13,.,.,CASRSSGVTEAFF,TGTGCCAGCAGGTCGTCAGGGGTTACTGAAGCTTTCTTT
TRBJ1-3,TRBV18,16,.,.,CASSPRGTASGNTIYF,TGTGCCAGCTCACCGCGCGGGACGGCCTCTGGAAACACCATATATTTT
TRBJ2-3,TRBV4-3,16,.,TRBD1,CASSQGTGDYTDTQYF,TGCGCCAGCAGCCAAGGTACAGGGGATTACACAGATACGCAGTATTTT
TRBJ2-1,TRBV6-2/TRBV6-3,15,many,.,CASSTAPDSHNEQFF,TGTGCCAGCAGTACCGCGCCTGACAGTCACAATGAGCAGTTCTTC
TRBJ2-2,TRBV10-2,14,.,.,CASRDSPNTGELFF,TGCGCCAGCAGGGACAGTCCGAACACCGGGGAGCTGTTTTTT
TRBJ2-7,TRBV27,14,.,.,CASSLLGRAYEQYF,TGTGCCAGCAGTTTATTGGGCAGGGCCTACGAGCAGTACTTC
TRBJ2-5,TRBV15,15,.,.,CATSSPSGEQETQYF,TGTGCCACCAGCAGCCCGTCAGGAGAACAAGAGACCCAGTACTTC
TRBJ1-5,TRBV6-1,15,.,.,CASSETWNSNQPQHF,TGTGCCAGCAGTGAGACTTGGAATAGCAATCAGCCCCAGCATTTT
TRBJ1-1,TRBV29-1,13,.,TRBD1,CSVGDSANTEAFF,TGCAGCGTTGGGGACAGCGCCAACACTGAAGCTTTCTTT
TRBJ1-6,TRBV19,15,once,TRBD1,CASSTRQGLNSPLHF,TGTGCCAGTAGTACAAGACAGGGCTTAAATTCACCCCTCCACTTT
TRBJ1-1,TRBV7-2,15,.,.,CASSVGGNSDTEAFF,TGTGCCAGCAGCGTCGGCGGGAATAGCGACACTGAAGCTTTCTTT
TRBJ2-5,TRBV7-9,17,.,TRBD2,CASSVKSSGGVQETQYF,TGTGCCAGCAGCGTTAAATCTAGCGGGGGGGTCCAAGAGACCCAGTACTTC
TRBJ1-3,TRBV15,14,.,.,CATSSRQVGNTIYF,TGTGCCACCAGCAGCCGACAGGTTGGAAACACCATATATTTT
TRBJ1-3,TRBV18,16,few,.,CASSPATATGGNTIYF,TGTGCCAGCTCGCCGGCCACCGCGACAGGTGGAAACACCATATATTTT
TRBJ2-7,TRBV7-2,13,few,.,CASSRWGTYEQYF,TGTGCCAGCAGCCGGTGGGGGACTTACGAGCAGTACTTC
TRBJ1-2,TRBV28,13,.,TRBD1,CASSPDRGYGYTF,TGTGCCAGCAGCCCCGACAGGGGCTACGGCTACACCTTC
TRBJ1-1,TRBV28,13,.,.,CASSVQVDTEAFF,TGTGCCAGCAGTGTACAGGTGGACACTGAAGCTTTCTTT
TRBJ1-2,TRBV9,14,once,TRBD1,CASSDGQGVYGYTF,TGTGCCAGCAGCGACGGACAGGGAGTCTATGGCTACACCTTC
TRBJ2-5,TRBV18,15,.,.,CASSPPVGDKETQYF,TGTGCCAGCTCACCTCCTGTCGGGGACAAGGAGACCCAGTACTTC
TRBJ2-1,TRBV5-1,17,once,TRBD1,CASSLGLWTGDYNEQFF,TGCGCCAGCAGCTTGGGTCTGTGGACAGGAGATTACAATGAGCAGTTCTTC
TRBJ2-7,TRBV10-3,17,.,.,CAISESAPGTGSYEQYF,TGTGCCATCAGTGAGTCGGCCCCCGGGACGGGTTCCTACGAGCAGTACTTC
TRBJ1-3,TRBV3-1/TRBV3-2,16,.,.,CASSQDNGTGGNTIYF,TGTGCCAGCAGCCAAGATAACGGGACGGGTGGAAACACCATATATTTT
TRBJ2-5,TRBV11-2,17,.,TRBD2,CASSLGLAGGPQETQYF,TGTGCCAGCAGCTTGGGTCTAGCGGGGGGCCCGCAAGAGACCCAGTACTTC